The rows below give T cell receptor beta chains drawn from one sample of a study of cytomegalovirus exposure and HLA in healthy donors. TCRdb keeps only in-frame clones here, not all; method: immunoSEQ multiplex PCR. The top ten clones hold around 7% of a sample with around 180,000 clones, around 84% of them seen once. Sequencing was carried out using PBMCs. Receptor source: a man aged 18 to 30 in good health and CMV-seropositive. CDR3s include the opening cysteine and the closing phenylalanine or tryptophan. The D gene is left open where the match is weak. Only part of the rows carry a size: once, few, many, or a class if the clone is expanded.

d_call,j_call,v_call,clone_size,cdr3_nt,cdr3_aa
TRBD1,TRBJ1-1,TRBV23-1,.,TGCGCCAGCAGTCAATCTACCCATATGATAGAGACAGGGGGTGACACTGAAGCTTTCTTT,CASSQSTHMIETGGDTEAFF
.,TRBJ1-2,TRBV28,once,TGTGCCAGCGGTACCCGCCGGGGGGTCTACACCTTC,CASGTRRGVYTF
.,TRBJ2-7,TRBV7-2,.,TGTGCCAGCAGCTTGTCAGGACAGAACTACGAGCAGTACTTC,CASSLSGQNYEQYF
.,TRBJ1-1,TRBV4-1,.,TGCGCCAGCAGCCGGCTGGGCCTCCCCTCCACTGAAGCTTTCTTT,CASSRLGLPSTEAFF
TRBD2,TRBJ2-1,TRBV6-1,.,TGTGCCAGCAGCCAACGCCACGGGGGAGGGACGGGGCAGTTCTTC,CASSQRHGGGTGQFF
TRBD2,TRBJ2-5,TRBV20-1,.,TGCAGTGCTGGGACTAAAGAGACCCAGTACTTC,CSAGTKETQYF
TRBD1,TRBJ2-7,TRBV11-2,once,TGTGCCAGCAGAGAGGCCAGGGGGCGCGCCTACGAGCAGTACTTC,CASREARGRAYEQYF
.,TRBJ1-3,TRBV6-6,once,TGTGCCAGCAAGGATCCGACAGACAGGAGTCGGAACACCATATATTTT,CASKDPTDRSRNTIYF
TRBD2,TRBJ2-3,TRBV9,.,TGTGCCAGCAGCGTCATAGCGGGAGCCACAGATACGCAGTATTTT,CASSVIAGATDTQYF
TRBD1,TRBJ2-7,TRBV7-2,.,TGTGCCAGCAGCTTAGTTTGGGACAGTATCTACGAGCAGTACTTC,CASSLVWDSIYEQYF
.,TRBJ2-1,TRBV9,.,TGTGCCAGCAGCGTAGAGGTAGAGCGGCCCTACAATGAGCAGTTCTTC,CASSVEVERPYNEQFF
.,TRBJ2-6,TRBV4-3,.,TGCGCCAGCAGCCAGAATCCGGAGACTGGGGCCAACGTCCTGACTTTC,CASSQNPETGANVLTF